This T cell receptor beta chain is drawn from a study of cytomegalovirus exposure and HLA in healthy donors. About this clone itself: What it recognizes is unknown.

The CDR3 runs to 17 residues. V was clipped by 3 bases and J by 3 bases; unmatched bases: 6. Germline assignment: CDR1 MNHEY and CDR2 SMNVEV (reference sequence). Findings of the study overall: The classifier reportedly diagnosed cytomegalovirus status with high specificity and sensitivity.

The PCR contained 60 Vbeta and 13 Jbeta primers. Only in-frame clones appear in the TCRdb table, and some are missing; sequencing was by immunoSEQ multiplex PCR. The table lists 250,000 to 350,000 clones, 70% to 90% of them singletons. The sequence derives from a man between 40 and 49 years old in good health and CMV-seropositive. The V gene is TRBV27, the J gene TRBJ2-7; 15 bases fit TRBD2. The sequencing input was PBMCs. The CDR3 DNA follows: TGTGCCAGCAGTTTCGCGGGACTAGCGGGAGGAGACTACGAGCAGTACTTC. This codes for CASSFAGLAGGDYEQYF.